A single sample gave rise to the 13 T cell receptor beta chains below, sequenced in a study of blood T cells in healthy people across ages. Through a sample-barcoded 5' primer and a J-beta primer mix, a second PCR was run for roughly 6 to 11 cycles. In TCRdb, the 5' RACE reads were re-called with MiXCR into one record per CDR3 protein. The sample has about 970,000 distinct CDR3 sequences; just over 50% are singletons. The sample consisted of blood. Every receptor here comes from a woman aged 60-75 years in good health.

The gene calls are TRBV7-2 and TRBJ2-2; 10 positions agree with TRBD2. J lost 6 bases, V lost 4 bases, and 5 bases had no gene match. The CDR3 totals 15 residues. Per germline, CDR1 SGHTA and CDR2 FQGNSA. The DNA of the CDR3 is TGTGCCAGCAGCTCACTAGCGGGAAGGGCCGGGGAGCTGTTTTTT. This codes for CASSSLAGRAGELFF.

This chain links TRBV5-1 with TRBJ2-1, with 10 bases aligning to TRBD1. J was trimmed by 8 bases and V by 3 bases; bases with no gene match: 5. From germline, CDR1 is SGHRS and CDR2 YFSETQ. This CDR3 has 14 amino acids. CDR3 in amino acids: CASSSGQGVHEQFF. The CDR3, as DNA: TGCGCCAGCAGCTCTGGACAGGGGGTCCATGAGCAGTTCTTC. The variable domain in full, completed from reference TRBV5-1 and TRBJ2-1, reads KAGVTQTPRYLIKTRGQQVTLSCSPISGHRSVSWYQQTPGQGLQFLFEYFSETQRNKGNFPGRFSGRQFSNSRSEMNVSTLELGDSALYLCASSSGQGVHEQFFGPGTRLTVL.

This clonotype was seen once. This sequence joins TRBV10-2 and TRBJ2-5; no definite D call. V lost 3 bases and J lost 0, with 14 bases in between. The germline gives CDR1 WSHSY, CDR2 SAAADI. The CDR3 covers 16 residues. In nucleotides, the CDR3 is TGCGCCAGCAGTGATGTCGATCCTTCTTACCAAGAGACCCAGTACTTC. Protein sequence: CASSDVDPSYQETQYF.

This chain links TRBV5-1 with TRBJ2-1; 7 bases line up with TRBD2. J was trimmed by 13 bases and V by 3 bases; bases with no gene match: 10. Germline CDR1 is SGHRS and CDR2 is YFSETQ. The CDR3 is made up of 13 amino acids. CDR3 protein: CASSSTREAFQFF. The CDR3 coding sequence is TGCGCCAGCAGCTCCACCCGGGAGGCCTTTCAGTTCTTC.

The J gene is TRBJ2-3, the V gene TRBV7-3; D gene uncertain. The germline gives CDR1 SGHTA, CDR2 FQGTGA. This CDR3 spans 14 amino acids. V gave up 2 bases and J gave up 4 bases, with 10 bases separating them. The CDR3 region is CASSLSHSSDTQYF. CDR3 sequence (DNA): TGTGCCAGCAGCTTATCTCACAGTTCAGATACGCAGTATTTT. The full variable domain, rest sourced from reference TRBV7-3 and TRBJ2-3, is GAGVSQTPSNKVTEKGKYVELRCDPISGHTALYWYRQSLGQGPEFLIYFQGTGAADDSGLPNDRFFAVRPEGSVSTLKIQRTERGDSAVYLCASSLSHSSDTQYFGPGTRLTVL.

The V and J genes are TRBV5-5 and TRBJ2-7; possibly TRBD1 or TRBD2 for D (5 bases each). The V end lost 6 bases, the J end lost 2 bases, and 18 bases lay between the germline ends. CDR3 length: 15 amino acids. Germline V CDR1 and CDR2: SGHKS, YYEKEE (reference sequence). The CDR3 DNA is TGTGCCAGCACCTATCTGGGAGAGGGGCCCTACGAGCAGTACTTC. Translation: CASTYLGEGPYEQYF.

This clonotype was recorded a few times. CDR3 in amino acids: CASSSEGLAGVETQYF. DNA of the CDR3: TGTGCCAGCAGCTCAGAGGGACTAGCGGGAGTCGAGACCCAGTACTTC. This chain links TRBV5-6 with TRBJ2-5; TRBD2 matches at 14 bases. J gave up 5 bases and V 3 bases, and 6 bases lay outside the gene matches. The CDR3 spans 16 residues. Germline values: CDR1 SGHDT, CDR2 YYEEEE.

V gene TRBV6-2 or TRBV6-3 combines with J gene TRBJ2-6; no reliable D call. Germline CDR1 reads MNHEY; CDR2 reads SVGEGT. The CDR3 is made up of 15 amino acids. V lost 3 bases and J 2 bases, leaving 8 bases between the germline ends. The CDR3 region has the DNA TGTGCCAGCAGTTATGCGGAAGCTGGGGCCAACGTCCTGACTTTC. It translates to CASSYAEAGANVLTF.

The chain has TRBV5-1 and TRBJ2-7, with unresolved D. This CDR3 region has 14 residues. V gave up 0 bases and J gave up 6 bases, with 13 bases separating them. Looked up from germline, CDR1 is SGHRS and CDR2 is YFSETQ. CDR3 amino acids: CASSLEPRPSEQYF. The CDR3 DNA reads TGCGCCAGCAGCTTGGAACCCAGACCCTCCGAGCAGTACTTC.

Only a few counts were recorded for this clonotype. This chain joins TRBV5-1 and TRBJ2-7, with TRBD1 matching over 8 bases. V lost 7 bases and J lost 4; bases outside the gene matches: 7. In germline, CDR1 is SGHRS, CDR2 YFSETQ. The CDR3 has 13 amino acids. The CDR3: CASGQGSFYEQYF. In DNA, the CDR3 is TGCGCCAGCGGACAGGGAAGTTTTTACGAGCAGTACTTC.

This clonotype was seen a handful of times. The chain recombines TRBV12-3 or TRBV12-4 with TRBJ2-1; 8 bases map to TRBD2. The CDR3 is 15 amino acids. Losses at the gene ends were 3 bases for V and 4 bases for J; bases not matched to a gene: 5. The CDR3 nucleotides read TGTGCCAGCAGTTTGGGACTAGTAGTGTACAATGAGCAGTTCTTC. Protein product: CASSLGLVVYNEQFF.

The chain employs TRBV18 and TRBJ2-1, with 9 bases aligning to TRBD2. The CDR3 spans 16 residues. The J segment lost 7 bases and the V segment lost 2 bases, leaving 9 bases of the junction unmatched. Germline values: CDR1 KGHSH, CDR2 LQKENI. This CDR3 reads CASSPTGAGGRNEQFF. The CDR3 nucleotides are TGTGCCAGCTCACCAACCGGAGCGGGAGGTAGGAATGAGCAGTTCTTC.

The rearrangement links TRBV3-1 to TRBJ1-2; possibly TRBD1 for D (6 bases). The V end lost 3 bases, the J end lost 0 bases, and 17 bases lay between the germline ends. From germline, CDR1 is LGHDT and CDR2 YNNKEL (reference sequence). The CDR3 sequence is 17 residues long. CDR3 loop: CASSQDQRQEANYGYTF. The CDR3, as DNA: TGTGCCAGCAGCCAGGATCAAAGACAGGAGGCTAACTATGGCTACACCTTC. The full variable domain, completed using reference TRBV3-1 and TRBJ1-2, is DTAVSQTPKYLVTQMGNDKSIKCEQNLGHDTMYWYKQDSKKFLKIMFSYNNKELIINETVPNRFSPKSPDKAHLNLHINSLELGDSAVYFCASSQDQRQEANYGYTFGSGTRLTVV.